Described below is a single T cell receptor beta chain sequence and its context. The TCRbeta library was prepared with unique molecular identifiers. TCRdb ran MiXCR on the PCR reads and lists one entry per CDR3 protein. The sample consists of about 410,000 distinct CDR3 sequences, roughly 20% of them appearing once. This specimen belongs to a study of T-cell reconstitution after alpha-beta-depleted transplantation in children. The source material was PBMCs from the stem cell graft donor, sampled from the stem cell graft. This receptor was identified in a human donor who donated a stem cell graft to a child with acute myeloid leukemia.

Here the CDR3 DNA reads TGCAGTGCTAGCCCATTAGCGGGAGGTCGGAACGAGCAGTACTTC. Amino acid sequence: CSASPLAGGRNEQYF. The chain joins TRBV20-1 to TRBJ2-7, with TRBD2 matching over 10 bases. The CDR3 spans 15 residues. Trimming cost V 3 bases and J 5 bases; bases outside gene matches: 10. CDR1 is DFQATT, CDR2 SNEGSKA, per germline (reference sequence).